The rows below give T cell receptor beta chains drawn from one sample of a study of OX40 agonist ivuxolimab in advanced cancers. Only in-frame clones appear in the TCRdb table, and some are missing; sequencing was by immunoSEQ multiplex PCR. Seen here are tens of thousands of clones, around 92% observed once, and the top ten hold approximately 7%. The sample consisted of CD4+ or CD8+ T cells sorted from blood, taken in a trial of the OX40 agonist ivuxolimab. The origin of the receptors is an adult with an advanced solid tumor such as melanoma, head and neck, liver or kidney cancer. Each CDR3 is given with its conserved first and last residue. The D gene is left open where the match is weak. Size is omitted from some rows. Given values are once, few, many or a class for expanded clones.

j_call,clone_size,d_call,cdr3_length,v_call,cdr3_nt,cdr3_aa
TRBJ2-4,.,TRBD1,15,TRBV15,TGTGCCACCAGCACGACAGGGGGAGCCAAAAACATTCAGTACTTC,CATSTTGGAKNIQYF
TRBJ2-3,.,.,13,TRBV14,TGTGCCAGCACAGGGATCCGCACAGATACGCAGTATTTT,CASTGIRTDTQYF
TRBJ2-5,once,.,15,TRBV10-3,TGTGCCATCAGTGGCAGTGCCGCGAGGCAAGAGACCCAGTACTTC,CAISGSAARQETQYF
TRBJ1-1,.,TRBD1,15,TRBV5-5,TGTGCCAGCAGCCGTACAGGGGTCCCCGACACTGAAGCTTTCTTT,CASSRTGVPDTEAFF
TRBJ2-5,.,.,12,TRBV2,TGTGCCAGCAAGCGGGTACAAGAGACCCAGTACTTC,CASKRVQETQYF
TRBJ2-1,once,TRBD2,16,TRBV9,TGTGCCAGCAGCGTAGATGTCAGCGGGAGGGCGAATGAGCAGTTCTTC,CASSVDVSGRANEQFF
TRBJ1-6,.,.,14,TRBV6-5,TGTGCCAGCAGCCGACCGCAACCGGGGTCACCCCTCCACTTT,CASSRPQPGSPLHF
TRBJ1-1,.,TRBD1,16,TRBV2,TGTGCCAGCAGGGCGGACAGGGGGTACATGAACACTGAAGCTTTCTTT,CASRADRGYMNTEAFF
TRBJ2-5,.,.,15,TRBV7-9,TGTGCCAGCAGCTTAGATAAAGGGCGGGCGCCGACCCAGTACTTC,CASSLDKGRAPTQYF
TRBJ2-5,.,.,13,TRBV30,TGTGCCTGGAGCCTAAAAGGGCTAGAGACCCAGTACTTC,CAWSLKGLETQYF
TRBJ2-7,.,TRBD2,17,TRBV28,TGTGCCAGCAGTATAACCGGGACTAGCGGGAGGGCCTACGAGCAGTACTTC,CASSITGTSGRAYEQYF
TRBJ2-1,.,.,19,TRBV9,TGTGCCAGCAGCGTTGACCCTGCGAGGCCGGAGATAGCCTACAATGAGCAGTTCTTC,CASSVDPARPEIAYNEQFF
TRBJ2-7,.,TRBD2,16,TRBV5-1,TGCGCCAGCAGCTTGGGCACTAGCGGGGGCTCCTACGAGCAGTACTTC,CASSLGTSGGSYEQYF
TRBJ2-7,few,.,14,TRBV5-1,TGCGCCAGCAGCATGACCCAGACGTCCTACGAGCAGTACTTC,CASSMTQTSYEQYF
TRBJ1-1,once,TRBD1,15,TRBV9,TGTGCCAGCAGCCCACGACAGGGTTCGGACACTGAAGCTTTCTTT,CASSPRQGSDTEAFF
TRBJ2-7,.,TRBD1,14,TRBV7-9,TGTGCCAGCACCCGAGGGACAGTCCCCTACGAGCAGTACTTC,CASTRGTVPYEQYF
TRBJ2-3,.,.,15,TRBV5-4,TGTGCCAGCAGATCCATGACGGAGGGTCCAGATACGCAGTATTTT,CASRSMTEGPDTQYF
TRBJ2-1,once,TRBD2,19,TRBV4-1,TGCGCCAGCAGCCAAGGCCGGATCCTTAGGGCTAGCGGAAACAATGAGCAGTTCTTC,CASSQGRILRASGNNEQFF
TRBJ2-7,.,.,14,TRBV2,TGTGCCAGCAACACCGGGACGGGCCCCTACGAGCAGTACTTC,CASNTGTGPYEQYF
TRBJ2-7,.,TRBD2,15,TRBV5-1,TGCGCCAGCAGCCGTCTTGGGGAGGGCCCCAACGAGCAGTACTTC,CASSRLGEGPNEQYF
TRBJ2-2,.,.,14,TRBV28,TGTGCCAGCAGTCCCCACACGAACACCGGGGAGCTGTTTTTT,CASSPHTNTGELFF
TRBJ1-2,.,.,13,TRBV6-6,TGTGCCAGCAGTACTCTGGGGGCCTATGGCTACACCTTC,CASSTLGAYGYTF
TRBJ2-3,.,.,16,TRBV7-2,TGTGCCAGCAGCTTAGTTGGGACCAAAAGCACAGATACGCAGTATTTT,CASSLVGTKSTDTQYF
TRBJ1-5,.,.,15,TRBV27,TGTGCCAGCAGTCCAGGGTCCGGAGGTCGTCAGCCCCAGCATTTT,CASSPGSGGRQPQHF
TRBJ1-4,.,.,13,TRBV23-1,TGCGCCAGCAGTCAACCAGGGGAGGAAAAACTGTTTTTT,CASSQPGEEKLFF
TRBJ1-1,few,.,15,TRBV5-6,TGTGCCAGCAGCTGGGGGATTTCGGGGAACACTGAAGCTTTCTTT,CASSWGISGNTEAFF
TRBJ2-5,.,.,15,TRBV27,TGTGCCAGCAGTTCCGCCCGCCTTGGCCAAGAGACCCAGTACTTC,CASSSARLGQETQYF
TRBJ2-7,.,.,16,TRBV7-3,TGTGCCAGCAGCTCGAATAGGTTGTGGAGGCCCTCTGAGCAGTACTTC,CASSSNRLWRPSEQYF
TRBJ1-1,.,.,14,TRBV5-1,TGCGCCAGCAGCTTGGGATTGGGGTACACTGAAGCTTTCTTT,CASSLGLGYTEAFF
TRBJ2-7,.,TRBD2,15,TRBV28,TGTGCCAGCAGTGGAAGCGGGAGCCACTCCTACGAGCAGTACTTC,CASSGSGSHSYEQYF
TRBJ2-3,.,TRBD1,15,TRBV10-3,TGTGCCATCAAAGGGGGCAGGGGAGTCCCAGATACGCAGTATTTT,CAIKGGRGVPDTQYF
TRBJ2-2,.,TRBD2,16,TRBV7-9,TGTGCCAGCAGCTTTTCTAGCGGGATGGTCACCGGGGAGCTGTTTTTT,CASSFSSGMVTGELFF
TRBJ1-2,.,.,15,TRBV5-1,TGCGCCAGCAGCTTAGTCGGCAGAAAGGTGGATGGCTACACCTTC,CASSLVGRKVDGYTF
TRBJ2-2,.,TRBD2,16,TRBV9,TGTGCCAGCAGCGTAGCGAGCGGGAGATTGGCCGGGGAGCTGTTTTTT,CASSVASGRLAGELFF
TRBJ2-5,few,.,13,TRBV6-5,TGTGCCAGCAGGCAGGGGTTGCGGGAGACCCAGTACTTC,CASRQGLRETQYF
TRBJ2-3,.,.,14,TRBV15,TGTGCCACCAGCTGGCCGGACGGGTCGGGCACGCAGTATTTT,CATSWPDGSGTQYF
TRBJ2-3,.,TRBD2,18,TRBV4-2,TGTGCCAGCAGCCAAGACATTTCGGCTAGCGGGAGCACAGATACGCAGTATTTT,CASSQDISASGSTDTQYF
TRBJ1-5,once,.,13,TRBV30,TGTGCCTGGGGCGGGACGGCAAATCAGCCCCAGCATTTT,CAWGGTANQPQHF
TRBJ2-3,.,.,16,TRBV11-2,TGTGCCAGCAGCTTAAGCTCTGGGCAGGGGCGGGATACGCAGTATTTT,CASSLSSGQGRDTQYF
TRBJ1-1,once,TRBD1,15,TRBV5-1,TGCGCCAGCAGCGGGACAGGGGATCGTAGGACTGAAGCTTTCTTT,CASSGTGDRRTEAFF
TRBJ2-2,.,TRBD2,16,TRBV27,TGTGCCAGCAGTTTCTTAGCGGGAGAAGGCACCGGGGAGCTGTTTTTT,CASSFLAGEGTGELFF
TRBJ2-5,.,.,15,TRBV7-9,TGTGCCAGCAGCTCGACGGGGACCTCACAAGAGACCCAGTACTTC,CASSSTGTSQETQYF
TRBJ2-5,.,TRBD1,16,TRBV18,TGTGCCAGCTCAGTGAATCTCCCGCAGGGGGCCGAGACCCAGTACTTC,CASSVNLPQGAETQYF
TRBJ2-6,.,.,17,TRBV9,TGTGCCAGCAGCGTTGGGGTAGGACCCTCTGGGGCCAACGTCCTGACTTTC,CASSVGVGPSGANVLTF
TRBJ2-1,.,TRBD1,15,TRBV5-4,TGTGCCGCAGCTAAAGGGACAGGGGACAACAATGAGCAGTTCTTC,CAAAKGTGDNNEQFF
TRBJ2-5,.,.,13,TRBV15,TGTGCCACCAGCAGGAGCGCTACGGAGACCCAGTACTTC,CATSRSATETQYF
TRBJ1-3,.,.,16,TRBV19,TGTGCCAGTAGTATCGGGACTGGCCCGTCGGGAAACACCATATATTTT,CASSIGTGPSGNTIYF
TRBJ1-4,once,.,24,TRBV9,TGTGCCAGCAGCGTAGGGGCAGGCCCCCCGCCGGGTCCTTCCTTAGGGGTTTCTAGTGAAAAACTGTTTTTT,CASSVGAGPPPGPSLGVSSEKLFF
TRBJ1-1,.,.,13,TRBV29-1,TGCAGCGTCGCCGGGACACCGAACACTGAAGCTTTCTTT,CSVAGTPNTEAFF
TRBJ1-2,.,TRBD1,14,TRBV23-1,TGCGCCAGCAGTCACCCGGGACAGCCCTATGGCTACACCTTC,CASSHPGQPYGYTF
TRBJ2-1,once,.,11,TRBV21-1,TGTGCCACGTATTGGACTCTCAGGCAGTTCTTC,CATYWTLRQFF
TRBJ1-3,.,.,14,TRBV6-1,TGTGCCAGCACACCCTCAGGGTCGAGGGACACCATATATTTT,CASTPSGSRDTIYF
TRBJ2-7,.,TRBD2,16,TRBV5-1,TGCGCCAGCAGCTTGATTGTACTAGCGGGAGGCTACGAGCAGTACTTC,CASSLIVLAGGYEQYF
TRBJ2-5,.,TRBD1,14,TRBV9,TGTGCCAGCAGCGCGGGACAGGGACAAGAGACCCAGTACTTC,CASSAGQGQETQYF
TRBJ2-5,.,.,14,TRBV5-4,TGTGCCAGCAGCGTCCGGGACGGTCAAGAGACCCAGTACTTC,CASSVRDGQETQYF
TRBJ2-5,once,.,14,TRBV5-4,TGTGCCACCAGATTAGGACAGAACCAAGAGACCCAGTACTTC,CATRLGQNQETQYF
TRBJ2-5,.,.,11,TRBV7-6,TGTGCCAGCAGCAACCAAGAGACCCAGTACTTC,CASSNQETQYF